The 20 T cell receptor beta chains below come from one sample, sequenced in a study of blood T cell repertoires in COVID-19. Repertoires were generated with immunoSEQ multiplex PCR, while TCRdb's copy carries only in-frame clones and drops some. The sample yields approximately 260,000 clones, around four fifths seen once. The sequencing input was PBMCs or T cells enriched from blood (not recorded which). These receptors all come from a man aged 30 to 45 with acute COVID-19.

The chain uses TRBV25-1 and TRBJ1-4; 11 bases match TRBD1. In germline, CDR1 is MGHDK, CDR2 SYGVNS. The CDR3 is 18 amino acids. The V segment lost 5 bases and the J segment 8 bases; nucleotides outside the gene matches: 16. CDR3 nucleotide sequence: TGTGCCAGCAGTCCCAGGTTAAGTCGGGGACAGGGGGGCGAAAAACTGTTTTTT. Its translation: CASSPRLSRGQGGEKLFF.

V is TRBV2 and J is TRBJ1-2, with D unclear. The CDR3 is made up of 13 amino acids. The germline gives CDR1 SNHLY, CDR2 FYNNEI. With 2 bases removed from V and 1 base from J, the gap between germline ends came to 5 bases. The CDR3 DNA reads TGTGCCAGCAGTGAAACTAATAACTATGGCTACACCTTC. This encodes CASSETNNYGYTF.

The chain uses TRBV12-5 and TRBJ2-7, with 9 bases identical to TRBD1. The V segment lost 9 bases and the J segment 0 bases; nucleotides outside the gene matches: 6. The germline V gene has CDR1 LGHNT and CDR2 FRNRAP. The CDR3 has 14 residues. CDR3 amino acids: CARGGQGDSYEQYV. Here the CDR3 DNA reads TGTGCTAGGGGGGGACAGGGCGACTCCTACGAGCAGTACGTC.

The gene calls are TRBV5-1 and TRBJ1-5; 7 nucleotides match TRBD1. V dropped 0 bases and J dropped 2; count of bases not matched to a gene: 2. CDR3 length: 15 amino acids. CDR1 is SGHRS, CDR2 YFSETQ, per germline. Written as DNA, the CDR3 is TGCGCCAGCAGCTTGGATACAGGGGGCAATCAGCCCCAGCATTTT. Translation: CASSLDTGGNQPQHF. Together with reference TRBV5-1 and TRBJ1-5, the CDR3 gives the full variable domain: KAGVTQTPRYLIKTRGQQVTLSCSPISGHRSVSWYQQTPGQGLQFLFEYFSETQRNKGNFPGRFSGRQFSNSRSEMNVSTLELGDSALYLCASSLDTGGNQPQHFGDGTRLSIL.

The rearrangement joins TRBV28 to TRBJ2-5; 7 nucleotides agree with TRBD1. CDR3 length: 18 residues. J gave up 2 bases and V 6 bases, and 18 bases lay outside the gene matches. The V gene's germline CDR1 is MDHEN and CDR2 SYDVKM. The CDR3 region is CASRDTGAKLVGQETQYF. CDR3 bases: TGTGCCAGCAGAGATACAGGGGCCAAGTTAGTGGGTCAAGAGACCCAGTACTTC.

Here the CDR3 reads CASSQGGQPNTGELFF. The CDR3 coding sequence is TGTGCCAGCAGCCAAGGTGGACAGCCGAACACCGGGGAGCTGTTTTTT. The V call is TRBV3-1 (or the pseudogene TRBV3-2), the J call TRBJ2-2; TRBD1 is a possible D gene (6 bases). Germline V gene sequence: CDR1 LGHDT, CDR2 YNNKEL (reference sequence). V was trimmed by 1 base and J by 0 bases, leaving 9 bases between them. The CDR3 sequence is 16 residues long.

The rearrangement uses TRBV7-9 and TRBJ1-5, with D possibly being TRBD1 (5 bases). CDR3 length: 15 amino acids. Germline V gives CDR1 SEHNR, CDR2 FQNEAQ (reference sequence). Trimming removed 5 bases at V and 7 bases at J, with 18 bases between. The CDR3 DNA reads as TGTGCCAGCAGCCTATCGGGGGAAACCGGGCAGCCCCAGCATTTT. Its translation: CASSLSGETGQPQHF.

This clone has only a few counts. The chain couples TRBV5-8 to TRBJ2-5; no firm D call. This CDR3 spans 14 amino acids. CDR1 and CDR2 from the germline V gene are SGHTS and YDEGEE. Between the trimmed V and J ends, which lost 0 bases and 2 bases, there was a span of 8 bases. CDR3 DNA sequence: TGTGCCAGCAGCTTGGGATCGGGTCAAGAGACCCAGTACTTC. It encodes CASSLGSGQETQYF.

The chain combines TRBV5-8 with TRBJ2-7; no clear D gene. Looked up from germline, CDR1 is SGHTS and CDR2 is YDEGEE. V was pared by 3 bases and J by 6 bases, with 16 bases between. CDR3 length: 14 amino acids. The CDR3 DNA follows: TGTGCCAGCAGCTATGATATGAGCCTCTCCGAGCAGTACGTC. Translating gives CASSYDMSLSEQYV.

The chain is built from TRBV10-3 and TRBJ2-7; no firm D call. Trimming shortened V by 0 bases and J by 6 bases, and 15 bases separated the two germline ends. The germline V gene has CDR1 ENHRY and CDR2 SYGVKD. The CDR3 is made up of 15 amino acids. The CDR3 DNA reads TGTGCCATCAGTGAGTCGGCCCTAGGAGTCGGCGAGCAGTACGTC. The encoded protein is CAISESALGVGEQYV.

This chain's CDR3 is CASSLQGEQYV. The CDR3 DNA reads TGTGCCAGCAGCTTACAGGGCGAGCAGTACGTC. This chain joins TRBV21-1 and TRBJ2-7; TRBD1, the table's D call, was not compared with the DNA. TRBV21-1 is classified as a pseudogene. The CDR3 contains 11 residues.

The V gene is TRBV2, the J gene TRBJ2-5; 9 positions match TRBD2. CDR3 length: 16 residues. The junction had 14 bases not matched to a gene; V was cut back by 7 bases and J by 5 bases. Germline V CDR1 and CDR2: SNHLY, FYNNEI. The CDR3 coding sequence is TGTGCCAGCACCCCGGCACCGGCGGGGGGGCGGGAGACCCAGTACTTC. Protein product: CASTPAPAGGRETQYF.

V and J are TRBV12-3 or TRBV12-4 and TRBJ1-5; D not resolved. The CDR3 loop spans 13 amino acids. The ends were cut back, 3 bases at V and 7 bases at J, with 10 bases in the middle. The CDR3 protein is CASSFSSLQPQHF. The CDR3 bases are TGTGCCAGCAGTTTTTCCTCTTTACAGCCCCAGCATTTT.

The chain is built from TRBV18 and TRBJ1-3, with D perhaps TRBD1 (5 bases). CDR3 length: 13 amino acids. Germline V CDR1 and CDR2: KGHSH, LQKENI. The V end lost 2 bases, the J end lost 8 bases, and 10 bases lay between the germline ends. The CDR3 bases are TGTGCCAGCTCACCATCTGGGGCGGACACCATATATTTT. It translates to CASSPSGADTIYF.

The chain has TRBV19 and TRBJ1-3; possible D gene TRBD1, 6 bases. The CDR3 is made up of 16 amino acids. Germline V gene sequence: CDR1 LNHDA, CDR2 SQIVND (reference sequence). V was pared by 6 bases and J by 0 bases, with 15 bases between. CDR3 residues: CASRYSGTPSGNTIYF. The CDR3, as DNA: TGTGCCAGTAGGTACTCCGGGACACCCTCTGGAAACACCATATATTTT.

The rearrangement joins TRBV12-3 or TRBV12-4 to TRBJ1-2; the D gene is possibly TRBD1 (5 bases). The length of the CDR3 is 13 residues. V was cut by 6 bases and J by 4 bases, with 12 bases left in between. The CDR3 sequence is CASRDDRSYGYTF. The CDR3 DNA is TGTGCCAGCAGAGACGACAGATCCTATGGCTACACCTTC.

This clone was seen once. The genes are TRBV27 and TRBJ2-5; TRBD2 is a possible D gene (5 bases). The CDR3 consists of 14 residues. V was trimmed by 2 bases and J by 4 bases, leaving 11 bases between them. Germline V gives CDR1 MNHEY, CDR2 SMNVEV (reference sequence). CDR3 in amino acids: CASSLAGVGETQYF. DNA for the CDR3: TGTGCCAGCAGTTTAGCGGGTGTTGGAGAGACCCAGTACTTC.

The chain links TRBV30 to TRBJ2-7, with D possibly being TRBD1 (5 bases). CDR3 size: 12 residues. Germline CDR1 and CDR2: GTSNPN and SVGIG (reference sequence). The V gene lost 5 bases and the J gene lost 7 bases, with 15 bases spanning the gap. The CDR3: CAWDRGAREQYV. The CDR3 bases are TGTGCCTGGGATCGTGGGGCGAGGGAGCAGTACGTC.

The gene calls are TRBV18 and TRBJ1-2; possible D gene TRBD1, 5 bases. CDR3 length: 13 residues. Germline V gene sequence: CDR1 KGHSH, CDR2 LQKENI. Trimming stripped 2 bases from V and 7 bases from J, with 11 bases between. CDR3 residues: CASSPSGYIGYTF. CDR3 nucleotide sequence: TGTGCCAGCTCACCATCAGGGTATATTGGCTACACCTTC.

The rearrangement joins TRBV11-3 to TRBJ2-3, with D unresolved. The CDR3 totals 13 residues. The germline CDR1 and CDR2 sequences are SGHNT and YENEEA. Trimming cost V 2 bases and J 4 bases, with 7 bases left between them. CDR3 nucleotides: TGTGCCAGCAGCTTACGTGTATCAGATACGCAGTATTTT. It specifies CASSLRVSDTQYF.